This T cell receptor (beta chain) was captured in a study of T cells in narcolepsy. Study-level information: Healthy controls were enrolled alongside patients with narcolepsy type 1 or type 2.

Points from the study as a whole: HCRT-specific and TRIB2-specific autoreactive clonotypes appeared among same-patient CSF and blood CD4+ clonotypes.

In regard to this clone: Its antigen is undetermined. The identical CDR3 is also encoded by other nucleotide sequences in the sample.

Repertoires were generated with immunoSEQ multiplex PCR, while TCRdb's copy carries only in-frame clones and drops some. The sample yields under 20,000 clones, 65% to 90% seen once. Looked up from germline, CDR1 is SGHRS and CDR2 is YFSETQ. The CDR3 spans 14 residues. The V end was cut by 4 bases, the J end by 6 bases, with 13 bases between. This receptor was identified in a human donor in good health. The V and J genes are TRBV5-1 and TRBJ1-4; D is perhaps TRBD1 (5 bases). Sequenced: memory (CD45RA-) CD4+ T cells from blood. The CDR3 DNA follows: TGCGCCAGCAGCAAGCCCGGGACGCATGAAAAACTGTTTTTT. Translating gives CASSKPGTHEKLFF.